Listed below are T cell receptor beta chains from one sample, sequenced in a study of CD8 T cells in ankylosing spondylitis. MiXCR, applied by TCRdb to the 5' RACE reads, yields one record per CDR3 protein. The data show about 440,000 distinct CDR3 sequences, roughly 15% seen once. The sequenced sample was blood, either unsorted or a sorted T cell fraction (not recorded which). These receptors were obtained from a male donor with ankylosing spondylitis. The CDR3 runs from the conserved cysteine through the conserved F or W. D genes are given only for firm matches. Size tells how often a clone was seen (once, few, many) or the class of an expanded clone, and some rows leave it out.

clone_size j_call v_call d_call cdr3_nt cdr3_aa
many TRBJ2-5 TRBV20-1 TRBD2 TGCAGTGTCGTGCGGAGCGGGGGGCGGGAGACCCAGTACTTC CSVVRSGGRETQYF
few TRBJ2-1 TRBV7-2 NA TGTGCCAGCAGCCCGGGATTCTCCTACAATGAGCAGTTCTTC CASSPGFSYNEQFF
NA TRBJ2-3 TRBV5-1 NA TGCGCCAGCAGCTTGGCGGTAGCCACAGATACGCAGTATTTT CASSLAVATDTQYF
few TRBJ2-1 TRBV7-8 TRBD2 TGTGCCAGCAGCTTAGGAATAAGCGGGAGTCCCTACAATGAGCAGTTCTTC CASSLGISGSPYNEQFF
few TRBJ1-2 TRBV30 TRBD1 TGTGCCTGGAGGAGGAAGACAGGGGACTATGGCTACACCTTC CAWRRKTGDYGYTF
NA TRBJ2-5 TRBV2 TRBD2 TGTGCCAGCACGCTAGCGGGAGTAGAGACCCAGTACTTC CASTLAGVETQYF
NA TRBJ1-1 TRBV28 NA TGTGCCAGCAGCTCCCTCCCCCGGCAGAACACTGAAGCTTTCTTT CASSSLPRQNTEAFF
NA TRBJ2-7 TRBV2 TRBD1 TGTGCCAGCAGTACCTACGCGGGACAGGCGAACTACGAGCAGTACTTC CASSTYAGQANYEQYF
NA TRBJ2-7 TRBV9 NA TGTGCCAGCAGCGTAGGGGGAGGACCCTACTCCTACGAGCAGTACTTC CASSVGGGPYSYEQYF
NA TRBJ1-2 TRBV25-1 TRBD1 TGTGCCAGCACCCCCGCAAAGGGACAGGGGAACTATGGCTACACCTTC CASTPAKGQGNYGYTF
NA TRBJ1-1 TRBV3-1 NA TGTGCCAGCAGCCAAGGTCGTAGGGGAGCTTTCTTT CASSQGRRGAFF
NA TRBJ2-1 TRBV11-3 TRBD1 TGTGCCAGCAGCTTAGGAGGGACAGGGAGATACAATGAGCAGTTCTTC CASSLGGTGRYNEQFF
few TRBJ2-2 TRBV5-1 NA TGCGCCAGCAGCCGCGAGGGGCTCCCGAACACCGGGGAGCTGTTTTTT CASSREGLPNTGELFF
few TRBJ2-7 TRBV20-1 TRBD1 TGCAGTGCTAGAGATGCGTCAGGGGGCTACGAGCAGTACTTC CSARDASGGYEQYF
few TRBJ2-1 TRBV28 NA TGTGCCAGCAGTTCCTCCCCCTTAGAACAGTTCTTC CASSSSPLEQFF
few TRBJ1-1 TRBV18 TRBD1 TGTGCCAGCTCACCACAGGCAGGGGGTAACACTGAAGCTTTCTTT CASSPQAGGNTEAFF
few TRBJ2-5 TRBV6-1 TRBD1 TGTGCCAGCAGCGCGACTCGGACAGGGAAGACCCAGTACTTC CASSATRTGKTQYF
NA TRBJ1-1 TRBV3-1 TRBD1 TGTGCCAGCAGCCAAGAGACAGGGAGGGGAACTGAAGCTTTCTTT CASSQETGRGTEAFF
few TRBJ2-1 TRBV5-8 NA TGTGCCAGCAGCTTGGGGTCCCTATCCAATGAGCAGTTCTTC CASSLGSLSNEQFF
NA TRBJ2-7 TRBV14 NA TGTGCCAGCAGCCAAGGATCTGGGGTGCGAGGGTACGAGCAGTACTTC CASSQGSGVRGYEQYF
few TRBJ2-5 TRBV6-5 NA TGTGCCAGCAGTTACGGGCCAGAGAAGACCCAGTACTTC CASSYGPEKTQYF
NA TRBJ2-2 TRBV14 NA TGTGCCAGCAGCCAAGGGTGGGGACCGAACACCGGGGAGCTGTTTTTT CASSQGWGPNTGELFF
many TRBJ2-1 TRBV5-1 NA TGCGCCAGCAGCCTCCTGTCTTCGGTCAGCTTAGGCCAGGGCGAGCAGTTCTTC CASSLLSSVSLGQGEQFF
NA TRBJ1-1 TRBV5-5 NA TGTGCCAGCAGTCTTCTTTGGGGCGGACCGGGGTCTGAAGCTTTCTTT CASSLLWGGPGSEAFF
few TRBJ2-2 TRBV7-2 NA TGTGCCAGCAGAGGCGGACCGCAGAACACCGGGGAGCTGTTTTTT CASRGGPQNTGELFF
few TRBJ2-7 TRBV20-1 TRBD2 TGCAGTGCTAGAGAAGGTAGCGGGAGCTCTTACGAGCAGTACTTC CSAREGSGSSYEQYF
many TRBJ1-1 TRBV12-3/TRBV12-4 TRBD1 TGTGCCACCTACAGGGGGCTCGGCACTGAAGCTTTCTTT CATYRGLGTEAFF
NA TRBJ1-2 TRBV30 NA TGTGCCTGGAGTGAGGTGCGGACCGATTACACCTTC CAWSEVRTDYTF
many TRBJ2-1 TRBV5-1 TRBD1 TGCGCCAGCAGCCTGGGACAGAATTACAATGAGCAGTTCTTC CASSLGQNYNEQFF
many TRBJ2-2 TRBV27 TRBD2 TGTGCCAGCCTGGGACTAGGCAACACCGGGGAGCTGTTTTTT CASLGLGNTGELFF
NA TRBJ2-3 TRBV5-4 NA TGTGCCAGCAGCTCCAGGGGTGGGACCACAGATACGCAGTATTTT CASSSRGGTTDTQYF
NA TRBJ2-5 TRBV27 NA TGTGCCAGCAGTTCCGTGACTACCCGGGAGACCCAGTACTTC CASSSVTTRETQYF
NA TRBJ2-1 TRBV20-1 NA TGCAGTGCTAGCCGGGGGCCGTCCTACAATGAGCAGTTCTTC CSASRGPSYNEQFF